The 26 T cell receptor beta chains presented below share a single source sample, sequenced in a study of CD8 T cells in Susac syndrome. A quantity of about 0.5 to 1 ug RNA underwent reverse transcription using random hexamers. TCRdb called the immunoSEQ multiplex PCR reads again in MiXCR, with one record for every CDR3 protein. Seen here are fewer than 150,000 distinct CDR3 sequences, 94% observed once, and the top ten hold roughly 0.29%. Input material: CD8+ T cells from PBMCs. The receptor source for this set is a human donor in good health.

V is TRBV20-1 and J is TRBJ2-1; D not resolved. V lost 0 bases to trimming and J lost 1 base, with 10 bases between them. This CDR3 comprises 15 residues. CDR1 and CDR2 from the germline V gene are DFQATT and SNEGSKA (reference sequence). The CDR3 protein is CSARDSQESYNEQFF. The CDR3 bases are TGCAGTGCTAGAGATTCGCAAGAGTCCTACAATGAGCAGTTCTTC.

The chain combines TRBV24-1 with TRBJ2-3, with 8 positions matching TRBD1. Trimming removed 4 bases from V and 4 bases from J; junction bases left unmatched: 9. Germline lookup yields CDR1 KGHDR and CDR2 SFDVKD. The CDR3 sequence is 16 residues long. CDR3: CATSDFGQGFADTQYF. CDR3 nucleotide sequence: TGTGCCACCAGTGACTTCGGACAGGGTTTCGCAGATACGCAGTATTTT.

The V gene is TRBV15, the J gene TRBJ2-1; 7 positions agree with TRBD2. Germline lookup yields CDR1 LNHNV and CDR2 YYDKDF (reference sequence). The CDR3 runs 14 residues. The V gene end was trimmed by 3 bases and the J gene end by 10 bases; junction bases not matched to a gene: 9. In nucleotides, the CDR3 is TGTGCCACCAGCAGGGACCGCCGGGGGGAAGAGCAGTTCTTC. It specifies CATSRDRRGEEQFF.

The genes are TRBV5-6 and TRBJ2-1; D not resolved. The germline V gene has CDR1 SGHDT and CDR2 YYEEEE. The V gene lost 0 bases and the J gene lost 5 bases, with 6 bases spanning the gap. The CDR3 length is 13 residues. CDR3 sequence (DNA): TGTGCCAGCAGCTTGGGTAGTAACAATGAGCAGTTCTTC. This codes for CASSLGSNNEQFF. Variable domain in full (rest from reference TRBV5-6 and TRBJ2-1): DAGVTQSPTHLIKTRGQQVTLRCSPKSGHDTVSWYQQALGQGPQFIFQYYEEEERQRGNFPDRFSGHQFPNYSSELNVNALLLGDSALYLCASSLGSNNEQFFGPGTRLTVL.

The rearrangement links TRBV30 to TRBJ1-1; D call uncertain. CDR3 length: 12 amino acids. Trimming pared 0 bases from V and 8 bases from J, leaving 10 bases between. Germline lookup yields CDR1 GTSNPN and CDR2 SVGIG (reference sequence). CDR3 residues: CAWSVGPVEAFF. CDR3 DNA: TGTGCCTGGAGTGTAGGGCCCGTAGAAGCTTTCTTT.

This chain joins TRBV7-9 and TRBJ1-5; no firm D call. The V gene lost 1 base and the J gene lost 3 bases, with 7 bases spanning the gap. The CDR3 has 14 residues. CDR1 is SEHNR, CDR2 FQNEAQ, per germline (reference sequence). CDR3 DNA: TGTGCCAGCAGCTTAGAAGGTTTCAATCAGCCCCAGCATTTT. This codes for CASSLEGFNQPQHF.

The gene calls are TRBV27 and TRBJ2-7; possibly TRBD1 for D (6 bases). The CDR3 loop spans 11 amino acids. Germline assignment: CDR1 MNHEY and CDR2 SMNVEV (reference sequence). V was trimmed by 6 bases and J by 6 bases, leaving 9 bases between them. The CDR3 protein is CASSTGIEQYF. As DNA, the CDR3 is TGTGCCAGCAGCACAGGGATCGAGCAGTACTTC.

The rearrangement joins TRBV29-1 to TRBJ2-5, with TRBD2 matching over 8 bases. The CDR3 runs to 16 residues. Germline loops: CDR1 SQVTM, CDR2 ANQGSEA. J lost 3 bases, V lost 6 bases, and 15 bases had no gene match. CDR3 in DNA: TGCAGCGTGAAAGGGGGTACAGGGACTAGTAAAGAGACCCAGTACTTC. Translated, it gives CSVKGGTGTSKETQYF.

This chain connects TRBV14 to TRBJ2-3, with D hard to call. Germline V gene data show CDR1 as SGHDN and CDR2 as FVKESK. The CDR3 is made up of 17 amino acids. V lost 0 bases and J 1 base, leaving 14 bases between the germline ends. The CDR3 bases are TGTGCCAGCAGCCAAGAGGTAACCTGGTCGGGCACAGATACGCAGTATTTT. Encoded protein: CASSQEVTWSGTDTQYF.

The J gene is TRBJ2-1, the V gene TRBV7-9; D gene uncertain. The CDR3 runs 15 residues. Trimming took off 0 bases at V and 3 bases at J, with 9 bases between the two ends. Germline V gene sequence: CDR1 SEHNR, CDR2 FQNEAQ (reference sequence). For the CDR3, the DNA is TGTGCCAGCAGCTTAGCGATGCCGGTCTACAATGAGCAGTTCTTC. As protein: CASSLAMPVYNEQFF.

In nucleotides, the CDR3 is TGTGCCAGTAGTATGGCGGGACACCCCACAGATACGCAGTATTTT. Translating gives CASSMAGHPTDTQYF. The J gene is TRBJ2-3, the V gene TRBV19; the D call may be TRBD1 or TRBD2 (6 bases each). Germline CDR1 and CDR2: LNHDA and SQIVND (reference sequence). Trimming stripped 3 bases from V and 2 bases from J, with 12 bases between. The CDR3 sequence is 15 residues long.

The CDR3 DNA follows: TGTGCCAGCAGCTCCCGACAGGGGCGACGCAGCCAAGAGACCCAGTACTTC. As protein: CASSSRQGRRSQETQYF. The chain couples TRBV7-9 to TRBJ2-5; TRBD1 aligns across 8 bases. The CDR3 extends over 17 amino acids. From germline, CDR1 is SEHNR and CDR2 FQNEAQ (reference sequence). After removal of 4 bases from V and 1 base from J, the junction contained 11 bases not matched to a gene.

This chain connects TRBV3-1 to TRBJ2-3; perhaps TRBD2 as D (5 bases). V shed 0 bases and J shed 2 bases, with 6 bases lying between them. The CDR3 consists of 14 residues. The V gene's germline CDR1 is LGHDT and CDR2 YNNKEL (reference sequence). The CDR3 coding sequence is TGTGCCAGCAGCCAAGAACGGGACACAGATACGCAGTATTTT. The encoded protein is CASSQERDTDTQYF.

V usage is TRBV15 and J usage is TRBJ1-1; D may be TRBD1 (5 bases). The CDR3 covers 15 residues. CDR1 and CDR2 from the germline V gene are LNHNV and YYDKDF (reference sequence). V shed 3 bases and J shed 5 bases, with 16 bases lying between them. CDR3 in amino acids: CATSSMGEGRTEAFF. For the CDR3, the DNA is TGTGCCACCAGCAGTATGGGAGAGGGGCGAACTGAAGCTTTCTTT. The full variable domain, rest sourced from reference TRBV15 and TRBJ1-1, is DAMVIQNPRYQVTQFGKPVTLSCSQTLNHNVMYWYQQKSSQAPKLLFHYYDKDFNNEADTPDNFQSRRPNTSFCFLDIRSPGLGDTAMYLCATSSMGEGRTEAFFGQGTRLTVV.

This chain connects TRBV20-1 to TRBJ2-7; the D gene is possibly TRBD2 (6 bases). The CDR3 length is 15 residues. The germline V gene encodes CDR1 DFQATT and CDR2 SNEGSKA (reference sequence). Between the trimmed V and J ends, which lost 2 bases and 4 bases, there was a span of 18 bases. The CDR3 nucleotides read TGCAGTGCTAGATCTACCGGGACTTCGGTATACGAGCAGTACTTC. It codes for CSARSTGTSVYEQYF.

The chain is built from TRBV12-3 or TRBV12-4 and TRBJ1-2; 9 bases agree with TRBD1. V dropped 6 bases and J dropped 1; count of bases not matched to a gene: 9. The length of the CDR3 is 16 residues. The CDR3 reads CASRTGQDRGNYGYTF. DNA for the CDR3: TGTGCCAGCAGAACCGGGCAGGACAGGGGTAACTATGGCTACACCTTC.

The chain couples TRBV27 to TRBJ2-5, with D maybe TRBD2 (6 bases). The CDR3 consists of 16 residues. Germline CDR1 is MNHEY and CDR2 is SMNVEV (reference sequence). Trimming cost V 3 bases and J 1 base, with 15 bases left between them. CDR3 sequence: CASSFLGSGAQETQYF. The CDR3, as DNA: TGTGCCAGCAGTTTCCTCGGGAGTGGGGCCCAAGAGACCCAGTACTTC.

The chain links TRBV19 to TRBJ2-7, with D possibly matching TRBD1 (6 bases). The CDR3 consists of 13 residues. Looked up from germline, CDR1 is LNHDA and CDR2 is SQIVND (reference sequence). V lost 4 bases, J lost 6 bases, and 13 bases lay in between. The CDR3 region has the DNA TGTGCCAGTAGTACGGACAGTTCGTCCGAGCAGTACTTC. Translation: CASSTDSSSEQYF.

This chain connects TRBV9 to TRBJ1-2; D unresolved. Germline values: CDR1 SGDLS, CDR2 YYNGEE. Trimming left V 0 bases short and J 7 bases short, with 13 bases between. The CDR3 covers 14 residues. The CDR3 bases are TGTGCCAGCAGCGTAGAGTATGAAGCGTTTGGCTACACCTTC. Translation: CASSVEYEAFGYTF.

The chain recombines TRBV5-1 with TRBJ2-7; 9 bases line up with TRBD2. Germline CDR1 SGHRS, CDR2 YFSETQ. Losses at the gene ends were 3 bases for V and 0 bases for J; bases not matched to a gene: 4. The CDR3 is made up of 15 amino acids. Written as DNA, the CDR3 is TGCGCCAGCAGCTGGACTAGCGCAGGCTCCTACGAGCAGTACTTC. Its protein product is CASSWTSAGSYEQYF. The variable domain in full, with the rest retrieved from reference TRBV5-1 and TRBJ2-7, is KAGVTQTPRYLIKTRGQQVTLSCSPISGHRSVSWYQQTPGQGLQFLFEYFSETQRNKGNFPGRFSGRQFSNSRSEMNVSTLELGDSALYLCASSWTSAGSYEQYFGPGTRLTVT.

The chain links TRBV2 to TRBJ1-2, with D possibly being TRBD1 (5 bases). CDR3 size: 16 residues. Trimming shortened V by 7 bases and J by 5 bases, and 23 bases separated the two germline ends. In germline, CDR1 is SNHLY, CDR2 FYNNEI. The CDR3, as DNA: TGTGCCAGCAATTCGGGGGACCGATTGAAGCGGTATGGCTACACCTTC. Amino acid sequence: CASNSGDRLKRYGYTF.

V usage is TRBV29-1 and J usage is TRBJ2-5, with 9 bases lining up with TRBD2. Germline V gene sequence: CDR1 SQVTM, CDR2 ANQGSEA. The CDR3 sequence is 14 residues long. After removal of 2 bases from V and 7 bases from J, the junction contained 8 bases not matched to a gene. CDR3 loop: CSVELAGMLRTQYF. The CDR3 nucleotides read TGCAGCGTTGAACTAGCGGGAATGTTGAGGACCCAGTACTTC.

CDR3 sequence: CASRTVGGRVNEQFF. In DNA, the CDR3 is TGTGCCAGCAGGACCGTGGGGGGCCGGGTAAATGAGCAGTTCTTC. V gene TRBV27 combines with J gene TRBJ2-1; D might be TRBD1 or TRBD2, each matching 6 bases. This CDR3 region has 15 residues. V gave up 6 bases and J gave up 7 bases, with 19 bases separating them. Germline CDR1 MNHEY, CDR2 SMNVEV (reference sequence).

The chain links TRBV28 to TRBJ2-7; the D gene could be TRBD1 or TRBD2 (5 bases each). This CDR3 region has 13 residues. The germline V gene encodes CDR1 MDHEN and CDR2 SYDVKM. V was trimmed by 7 bases and J by 7 bases, leaving 17 bases between them. The CDR3: CASTLWGSGEQYF. The CDR3 DNA sequence: TGTGCCAGCACCCTGTGGGGGTCGGGAGAGCAGTACTTC.

The chain employs TRBV10-3 and TRBJ2-7; no clear D gene. The V end lost 7 bases, the J end lost 1 base, and 11 bases lay between the germline ends. Germline CDR1 ENHRY, CDR2 SYGVKD. This CDR3 is built from 13 residues. The CDR3 coding sequence is TGTGCCATCATAGATGTTCAGTCCTACGAGCAGTACTTC. This encodes CAIIDVQSYEQYF.

The V and J genes are TRBV28 and TRBJ2-7; D unresolved. The germline gives CDR1 MDHEN, CDR2 SYDVKM. CDR3 length: 12 residues. The V gene lost 4 bases and the J gene lost 6 bases, with 10 bases spanning the gap. CDR3: CASSSPGFEQYF. DNA for the CDR3: TGTGCCAGCAGTTCCCCGGGCTTCGAGCAGTACTTC.